This is a list of T cell receptor beta chains from one sample in a study of early T cells in non-severe SARS-CoV-2 infection. TCRdb processed the 5' RACE reads anew with MiXCR; each CDR3 protein has one entry. The table includes roughly 57,000 distinct CDR3 sequences, 10% to 15% detected once. This specimen was whole blood, taken at baseline. Every receptor here comes from an adult who was a healthcare worker with PCR-confirmed SARS-CoV-2 infection or an uninfected control (not recorded which). The CDR3 runs from the conserved cysteine through the conserved F or W. Fields, in order: CDR3 DNA, CDR3 protein, clone size, D gene, CDR3 length, J gene, V gene. The D gene is left open where the match is weak. Clone sizes are given selectively: once, few, many, or a class where the clone is expanded.

TGCAGCGCGGGCGTCTCGGGGGCTAACTATGGCTACACCTTC	CSAGVSGANYGYTF	.	.	14	TRBJ1-2	TRBV29-1
TGTGCCAGCCGCGGGGGACAGGGGGGCACTGAAGCTTTCTTT	CASRGGQGGTEAFF	.	TRBD1	14	TRBJ1-1	TRBV12-3/TRBV12-4
TGTGCCGGATCTGTTGACAGCGGACGTGAAGCTTTCTTT	CAGSVDSGREAFF	few	.	13	TRBJ1-1	TRBV6-1
TGCAGTGCAACAGGGATCTACGAGCAGTACTTC	CSATGIYEQYF	few	.	11	TRBJ2-7	TRBV20-1
TGTGCCAGCAGTTTACGGACAGCCTATGGCTACACCTTC	CASSLRTAYGYTF	few	.	13	TRBJ1-2	TRBV28
TGTGCCAGCAGCTTAGGGAGTCGGGGGGAGCTGTTTTTT	CASSLGSRGELFF	many	.	13	TRBJ2-2	TRBV7-3
TGCAGTGCCCCGCGGATGGGGGGAGACTATGGCTACACCTTC	CSAPRMGGDYGYTF	few	.	14	TRBJ1-2	TRBV20-1
TGTGCCAGCTCACCCGGACAGGGCGTCGGGGAGCTGTTTTTT	CASSPGQGVGELFF	few	TRBD1	14	TRBJ2-2	TRBV18
TGTGCCAGCAGTTACTCGATCGTAGCTCGAACGCAGTATTTT	CASSYSIVARTQYF	many	.	14	TRBJ2-3	TRBV6-2/TRBV6-3
TGTGCCATCTCGGGATCTAACTATGGCTACACCTTC	CAISGSNYGYTF	many	.	12	TRBJ1-2	TRBV10-3
TGTGCCAGCAGCCTAGAGCCCGAACAGGAAGGCCGATCTGTCTACGAGCAGTACTTC	CASSLEPEQEGRSVYEQYF	.	.	19	TRBJ2-7	TRBV7-6
TGTGCCAGGACTGCCCTTGACCTCAATGAGCAGTTCTTC	CARTALDLNEQFF	.	.	13	TRBJ2-1	TRBV7-9
TGTGCCAGCAGCCGTACCGGGACACAGCTTGAAAAACTGTTTTTT	CASSRTGTQLEKLFF	.	.	15	TRBJ1-4	TRBV7-9
TGTGCCAGCAGCTTAGTGCCGGTACTGAGCTCCTATAATTCACCCCTCCACTTT	CASSLVPVLSSYNSPLHF	few	.	18	TRBJ1-6	TRBV11-2
TGCAGTGCTAGAGTCCCCTCTGCGGGGGCCTACGAGCAGTACTTC	CSARVPSAGAYEQYF	few	TRBD2	15	TRBJ2-7	TRBV20-1
TGTGCCAGCAGCCGTACTAGAGACACAGATACGCAGTATTTT	CASSRTRDTDTQYF	many	.	14	TRBJ2-3	TRBV7-2
TGTGCCAGCGGACCCCAGAGTACCGGGGAGCTGTTTTTT	CASGPQSTGELFF	many	.	13	TRBJ2-2	TRBV11-2
TGTGCCAGCAGCTTGGCTAGCGGGAGCGGTAATGAGCAGTTCTTC	CASSLASGSGNEQFF	few	TRBD2	15	TRBJ2-1	TRBV7-3
TGTGCCAGCAGCCCCACGTCTGTCGGGGGGTCCTACGAGCAGTACTTC	CASSPTSVGGSYEQYF	many	TRBD2	16	TRBJ2-7	TRBV12-3/TRBV12-4
TGTGCCAGCTCACCACGCCCCTCAGCCATCTCCTACGAGCAGTACTTC	CASSPRPSAISYEQYF	many	.	16	TRBJ2-7	TRBV18
TGTGCCAGCAGCCCTAACAGGGGAGACTATGGCTACACCTTC	CASSPNRGDYGYTF	few	TRBD1	14	TRBJ1-2	TRBV4-2
TGCAGTGCTTGGACAGGGAACACCGGGGAGCTGTTTTTT	CSAWTGNTGELFF	.	TRBD1	13	TRBJ2-2	TRBV20-1
TGTGCCAGCTCACCAAGCCAGGGGAGGCAAGAGACCCAGTACTTC	CASSPSQGRQETQYF	few	.	15	TRBJ2-5	TRBV18
TGCAGCGTTACGAGCGGGAGGGCCACCGGGGAGCTGTTTTTT	CSVTSGRATGELFF	.	TRBD2	14	TRBJ2-2	TRBV29-1
TGTGCCAGCAGCCTGCGAGAATTAAACACCGGGGAGCTGTTTTTT	CASSLRELNTGELFF	.	.	15	TRBJ2-2	TRBV11-2
TGTGCCATCAGTGACCCACAGGGGAGGTCCTACAATGAGCAGTTCTTC	CAISDPQGRSYNEQFF	.	.	16	TRBJ2-1	TRBV10-3
TGTGCTGGAGGGGCCCTAATGGAGCCCCAGCATTTT	CAGGALMEPQHF	many	.	12	TRBJ1-5	TRBV28
TGTGCCAGCAGGGGAGGGGGTTGTAGGCCTGGAAACACCATATATTTT	CASRGGGCRPGNTIYF	many	.	16	TRBJ1-3	TRBV21-1
TGTGCCAGCAGGCACCGGGACAGGGGCACCGATACGCAGTATTTT	CASRHRDRGTDTQYF	many	TRBD1	15	TRBJ2-3	TRBV6-5
TGTGCCAGCACCCTATGGCGGCAGGGGGACGGCTACACCTTC	CASTLWRQGDGYTF	.	TRBD1	14	TRBJ1-2	TRBV6-1
TGCGCCAGCAGTGGACAGGACAATGAGCAGTTCTTC	CASSGQDNEQFF	.	.	12	TRBJ2-1	TRBV10-1
TGTGCCAGCAGTGAGCCACCGGGACAGGGAGTCTACGAGCAGTACTTC	CASSEPPGQGVYEQYF	few	TRBD1	16	TRBJ2-7	TRBV25-1
TGTGCCAGCAGCTTCGGACAGGCCTACGAGCAGTACTTC	CASSFGQAYEQYF	.	TRBD1	13	TRBJ2-7	TRBV11-2
TGTGCCAGCAGCTTGCGTGCGAACACCGGGGAGCTGTTTTTT	CASSLRANTGELFF	few	.	14	TRBJ2-2	TRBV5-6
TGTGCCAGCAGCCCCCAAGGGGCCCAGTGGTACACCTTC	CASSPQGAQWYTF	few	.	13	TRBJ1-2	TRBV11-2
TGTGCCAGCAGCCAAGACGAAGCGGGCTCGTTTAGGTCCTACAATGAGCAGTTCTTC	CASSQDEAGSFRSYNEQFF	few	.	19	TRBJ2-1	TRBV4-2
TGTGCCAGCAGCCGGACACTAGCGGACAATGAGCAGTTCTTC	CASSRTLADNEQFF	.	TRBD2	14	TRBJ2-1	TRBV11-2
TGCAGTGCTCCCCGGGGTAGAGTAAACACAGATACGCAGTATTTT	CSAPRGRVNTDTQYF	.	.	15	TRBJ2-3	TRBV20-1
TGTGCCAGCAGCCGAGAGACTAGCGGCTACGAGCAGTACTTC	CASSRETSGYEQYF	many	TRBD2	14	TRBJ2-7	TRBV4-2
TGTGCCAGCAGCAAGATGGTCACCGGGGAGCTGTTTTTT	CASSKMVTGELFF	.	.	13	TRBJ2-2	TRBV7-9
TGTGCCAGCAGTTCCTCCACGGGGGGCTACACCTTC	CASSSSTGGYTF	many	.	12	TRBJ1-2	TRBV12-3/TRBV12-4
TGTGCCAGCACCAAACCGGGGGGCGACACTGAAGCTTTCTTT	CASTKPGGDTEAFF	few	.	14	TRBJ1-1	TRBV7-2
TGCGCCAGCAGTGCGGGTAGCGCCGCGAAAGATACGCAGTATTTT	CASSAGSAAKDTQYF	few	.	15	TRBJ2-3	TRBV10-1
TGCAGCGTCTACGGCTTCGATACGCAGTATTTT	CSVYGFDTQYF	.	.	11	TRBJ2-3	TRBV29-1
TGTGCCAGCAGCCCCACACAGACTAACTATGGCTACACCTTC	CASSPTQTNYGYTF	.	.	14	TRBJ1-2	TRBV7-9
TGTGCCAGTAGTATCGGTAATGAAGAGACCCAGTACTTC	CASSIGNEETQYF	.	.	13	TRBJ2-5	TRBV19
TGTGCCAGCAGGATCGACAGGGGGATAGACCAAGAGACCCAGTACTTC	CASRIDRGIDQETQYF	few	TRBD1	16	TRBJ2-5	TRBV2
TGTGCCAGCAGCTTGGCCTTAACTCTGAACACTGAAGCTTTCTTT	CASSLALTLNTEAFF	.	.	15	TRBJ1-1	TRBV5-5
TGCAGTGCTACCTACAGGGCGGAAAAACTGTTTTTT	CSATYRAEKLFF	.	.	12	TRBJ1-4	TRBV20-1
TGCAGCGCGTCCGGCGACAGGGGGCTCTACGAGCAGTACTTC	CSASGDRGLYEQYF	.	TRBD1	14	TRBJ2-7	TRBV29-1
TGTGCCAGCAGCCCCCGCGCCGGTGAGCAGTTCTTC	CASSPRAGEQFF	few	.	12	TRBJ2-1	TRBV7-3
TGTGCCAGCAGTTACAGTGCGGGCAATCAGCCCCAGCATTTT	CASSYSAGNQPQHF	.	.	14	TRBJ1-5	TRBV6-6
TGTGCCAGCAGCCTTTGGGGACAGGGGGCGACTGAAGCTTTCTTT	CASSLWGQGATEAFF	.	TRBD1	15	TRBJ1-1	TRBV11-2
TGTGCCAGCAGCCTACCCGGGGATCAGCCCCAGCATTTT	CASSLPGDQPQHF	.	.	13	TRBJ1-5	TRBV7-2
TGCAGTGCTAGAGATACCCAGGAGGAGTACTTC	CSARDTQEEYF	few	.	11	TRBJ2-5	TRBV20-1
TGTGCCAGCAGCTTAGTCCTCTCTTCCACCGGGGAGCTGTTTTTT	CASSLVLSSTGELFF	.	.	15	TRBJ2-2	TRBV7-6
TGTGCCAGCAGTGGAGGAGGCGGAGACCCTTATACGCAGTATTTT	CASSGGGGDPYTQYF	once	.	15	TRBJ2-3	TRBV25-1